The source of this TCR beta chain is a study of sequential checkpoint blockade in melanoma (dated by TCRdb to about 2019). In terms of the full investigation: Patients were assigned by 1:1 randomization to either first-line nivolumab followed by ipilimumab (arm A) or ipilimumab followed by nivolumab (arm B). For about 20 patients, matched tumor biopsies were taken both before treatment and at week 13, after single-agent nivolumab (arm A) or ipilimumab (arm B). In about 80% of the matched pre- and post-treatment tumor biopsy pairs, both biopsies came from the same lesion. Maintenance nivolumab came after both trial sequences. DNA from 75 to 100 melanoma tumor samples collected before treatment underwent TCRbeta immunosequencing. Overall study outcomes, separate from this receptor: The response-prediction model combining TCR metrics and mutation burden needs validation in larger, independent patient cohorts. In the nivolumab-first arm (arm A), an association was found between pretreatment tumor TIL clonality and response (P = .04). Within-arm analyses of tumor T-cell fraction were constrained by small sample sizes and reduced statistical power. Achieving clinical benefit was about 30 times more likely for patients whose tumor T-cell fraction and clonality increased by week 13. PD-L1 staining and CD8+ T-cell counts correlated with tumor T-cell fraction and clonality, whereas mutational load did not.

This clone was counted a few times. Its target antigen remains unknown. No per-base quality is available; no much larger clone lies one base away. What the treatment or condition label conveys for this sample: randomized to nivolumab then ipilimumab (arm A) or the reverse (arm B). None of the trial patients had been given prior DNA-damaging chemotherapy. Samples came from patients with melanoma in CheckMate 064, a randomized, open-label phase II trial of sequential checkpoint blockade. Genomic DNA from formalin-fixed paraffin-embedded (FFPE) tissue samples was used for tumor TCR sequencing. The immunoSEQ Assay was used to immunosequence TCRbeta CDR3 regions from genomic DNA. Before high-throughput sequencing, the genomic DNA was amplified using bias-controlled multiplex PCR. As for how the authors treated the data: To quantify the absolute abundance of each unique TCRbeta CDR3 region, the sequences were collapsed and filtered. Clonality, defined as 1 minus Pielou's evenness, was calculated using only productive rearrangements. Tumor T-cell fraction was calculated by normalizing TCRbeta template counts to usable DNA, which was estimated from several housekeeping genes. Clones with significantly greater frequencies in on-treatment versus baseline samples were identified using a previously published method. TCRdb mirrors the immuneACCESS table, restricted to in-frame sequences. Some clones are absent from its copies; in checked studies, under half trace to an unresolved V gene, and the reason for the others is unknown. V and J calls and clone size are given by that table; D and trimming were obtained from the DNA. This sample lists roughly 2,000 clones; roughly a quarter were detected once. The ten largest clones capture roughly 23% of the sample.

Sequenced here: tumor tissue (inferred from file names), sampled from a patient given nivolumab and ipilimumab in sequence. This clonotype was sampled from a human donor with melanoma.

The CDR3 region reads CASSFPFRGGTSTDTQYF. DNA sequence: TGTGCCAGCAGCTTCCCTTTTCGCGGGGGGACTAGCACAGATACGCAGTATTTT. This sequence uses TRBV11-3 and TRBJ2-3, and TRBD2 matches 8 of the central bases. The CDR3 goes from the cysteine to the phenylalanine over 18 residues. Of all the DNA, just the CDR3 is kept, 54 bases in frame from base 1. Germline trimming: 3 bases from V, 0 bases from J; junction bases outside gene matches: 11. CDR1 SGHNT and CDR2 YENEEA were looked up in the germline V gene.